The clone carrying this T cell receptor (beta chain) was counted only a few times. The entry originates in a study of T-cell memory formation after mild COVID-19. Study-level information: There were largely donor-specific TCR clusters.

TCRalpha and TCRbeta libraries used 5'RACE with constant-segment primers and UMIs. TCRdb ran MiXCR on the 5' RACE reads and lists one entry per CDR3 protein. Of hundreds of thousands of distinct CDR3 sequences listed, more than 20% are singletons. The V end lost 5 bases, the J end lost 1 base, and 8 bases lay between the germline ends. This CDR3 contains 13 residues. The sample consisted of PBMCs or a T cell subset sorted from them (not recorded which). The clonotype comes from an adult woman who had mild COVID-19 (a few samples of this study predate the infection). Cell type and time point are not known. The rearrangement joins TRBV12-3 or TRBV12-4 to TRBJ1-2; D not certain. CDR3 coding DNA: TGTGCCAGCAGTCCCCGGGATAACTATGGCTACACCTTC. Its protein product is CASSPRDNYGYTF.